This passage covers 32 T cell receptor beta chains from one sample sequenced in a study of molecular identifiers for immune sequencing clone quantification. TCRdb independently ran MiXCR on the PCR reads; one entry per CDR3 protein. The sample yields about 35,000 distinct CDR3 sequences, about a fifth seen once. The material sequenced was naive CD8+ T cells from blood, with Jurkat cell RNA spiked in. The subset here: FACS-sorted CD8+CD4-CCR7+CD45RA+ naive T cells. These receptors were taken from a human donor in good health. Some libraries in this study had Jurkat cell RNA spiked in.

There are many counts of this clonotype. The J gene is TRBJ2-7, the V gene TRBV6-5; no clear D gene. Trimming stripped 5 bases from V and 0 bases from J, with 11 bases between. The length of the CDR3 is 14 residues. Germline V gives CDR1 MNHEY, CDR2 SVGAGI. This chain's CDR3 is CASSGRPASYEQYF. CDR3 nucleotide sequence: TGTGCCAGCAGTGGGCGACCGGCCTCCTACGAGCAGTACTTC.

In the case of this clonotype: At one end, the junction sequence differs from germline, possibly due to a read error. CDR3 region: CASSFLAGVVYTGGLFF. CDR3 nucleotides: TGCGCCAGCAGCTTTCTAGCGGGAGTTGTTTACACCGGGGGGCTGTTTTTT. The chain joins TRBV5-1 to TRBJ2-2; TRBD2 matches 10 bases. Germline V lookup: CDR1 SGHRS, CDR2 YFSETQ. CDR3 length: 17 amino acids.

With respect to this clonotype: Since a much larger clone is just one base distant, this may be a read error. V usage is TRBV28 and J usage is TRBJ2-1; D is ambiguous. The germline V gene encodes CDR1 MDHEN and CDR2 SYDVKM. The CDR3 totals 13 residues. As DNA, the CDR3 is TGTGCCAGCAGCCCCCCGGAGCTCGATGAGCAGCTCTTC. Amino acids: CASSPPELDEQLF.

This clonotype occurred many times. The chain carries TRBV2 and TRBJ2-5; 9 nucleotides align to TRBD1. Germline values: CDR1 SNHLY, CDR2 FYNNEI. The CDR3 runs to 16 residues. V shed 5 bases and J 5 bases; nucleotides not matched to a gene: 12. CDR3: CASSFTGTGYSETQYF. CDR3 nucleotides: TGTGCCAGCAGTTTCACCGGGACAGGGTACTCCGAGACCCAGTACTTC.

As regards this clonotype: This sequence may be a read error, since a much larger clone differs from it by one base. CDR3: CARSLVGGLAVDAVDTQYF. CDR3 bases: TGTGCCCGCAGCTTAGTTGGTGGGTTAGCGGTCGACGCGGTAGATACGCAGTATTTT. This chain connects TRBV7-9 to TRBJ2-3, with D tentatively TRBD2 (6 bases). Germline CDR1 and CDR2: SEHNR and FQNEAQ (reference sequence). The CDR3 totals 19 residues.

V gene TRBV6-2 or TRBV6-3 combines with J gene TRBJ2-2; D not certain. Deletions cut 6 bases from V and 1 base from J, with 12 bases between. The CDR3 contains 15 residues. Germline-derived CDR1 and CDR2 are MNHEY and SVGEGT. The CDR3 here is CASRFPAKNTGELFF. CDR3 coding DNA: TGTGCCAGCAGATTTCCAGCTAAGAACACCGGGGAGCTGTTTTTT.

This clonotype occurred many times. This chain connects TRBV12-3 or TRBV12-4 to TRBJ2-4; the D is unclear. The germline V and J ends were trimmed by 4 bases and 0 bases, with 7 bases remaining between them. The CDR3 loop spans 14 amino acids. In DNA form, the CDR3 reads TGTGCCAGCAGTTACACAAGAGCCAAAAACATTCAGTACTTC. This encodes CASSYTRAKNIQYF.

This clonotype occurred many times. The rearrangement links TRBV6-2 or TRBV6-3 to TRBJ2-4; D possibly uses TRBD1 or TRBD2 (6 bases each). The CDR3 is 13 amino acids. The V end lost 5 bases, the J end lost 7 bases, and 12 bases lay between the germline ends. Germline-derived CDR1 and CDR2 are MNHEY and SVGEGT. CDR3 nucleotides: TGTGCCAGCAGTACACGGGGGCTCAACATTCAGTACTTC. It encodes CASSTRGLNIQYF.

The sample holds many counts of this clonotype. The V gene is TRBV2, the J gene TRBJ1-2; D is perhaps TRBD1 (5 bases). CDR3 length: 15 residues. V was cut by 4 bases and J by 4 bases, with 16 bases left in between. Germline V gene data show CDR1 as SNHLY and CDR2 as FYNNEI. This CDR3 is CASSAQPGRAYGYTF. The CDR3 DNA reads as TGTGCCAGCAGTGCCCAACCTGGCAGGGCCTATGGCTACACCTTC.

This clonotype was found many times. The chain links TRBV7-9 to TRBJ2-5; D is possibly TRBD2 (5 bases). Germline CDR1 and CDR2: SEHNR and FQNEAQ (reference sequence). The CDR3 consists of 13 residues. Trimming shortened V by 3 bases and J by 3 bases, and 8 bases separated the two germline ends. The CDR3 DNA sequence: TGTGCCAGCAGCTTTCAGGAGGAAGAGACCCAGTACTTC. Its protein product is CASSFQEEETQYF.

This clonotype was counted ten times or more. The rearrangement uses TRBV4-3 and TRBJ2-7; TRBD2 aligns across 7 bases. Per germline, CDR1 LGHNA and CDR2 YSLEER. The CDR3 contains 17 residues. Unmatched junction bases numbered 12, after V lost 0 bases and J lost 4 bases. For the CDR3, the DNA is TGCGCCAGCAGCCAAGATTCTATTGGCGGGAGTAAGTACGAGCAGTACTTC. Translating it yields CASSQDSIGGSKYEQYF.

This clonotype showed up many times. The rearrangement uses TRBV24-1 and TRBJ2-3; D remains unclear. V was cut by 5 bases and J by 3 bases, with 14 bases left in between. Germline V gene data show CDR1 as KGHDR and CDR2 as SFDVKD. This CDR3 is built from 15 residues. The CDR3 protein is CATSANADLTDTQYF. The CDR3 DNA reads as TGTGCCACCAGTGCGAATGCGGACCTGACAGATACGCAGTATTTT.

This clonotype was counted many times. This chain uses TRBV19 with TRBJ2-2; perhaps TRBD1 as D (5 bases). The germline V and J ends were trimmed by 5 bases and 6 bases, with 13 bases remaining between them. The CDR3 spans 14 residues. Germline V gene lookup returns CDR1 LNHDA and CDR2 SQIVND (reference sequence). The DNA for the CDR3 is TGTGCCAGTAGTCCAGGGCCGAATTCCGGGGAGCTGTTTTTT. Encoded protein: CASSPGPNSGELFF.

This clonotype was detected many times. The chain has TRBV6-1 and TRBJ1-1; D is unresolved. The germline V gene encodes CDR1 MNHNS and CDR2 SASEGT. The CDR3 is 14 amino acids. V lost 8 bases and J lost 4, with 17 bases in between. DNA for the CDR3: TGTGCCAGCGGATCCCCGGGGTCGGGCACTGAAGCTTTCTTT. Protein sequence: CASGSPGSGTEAFF.

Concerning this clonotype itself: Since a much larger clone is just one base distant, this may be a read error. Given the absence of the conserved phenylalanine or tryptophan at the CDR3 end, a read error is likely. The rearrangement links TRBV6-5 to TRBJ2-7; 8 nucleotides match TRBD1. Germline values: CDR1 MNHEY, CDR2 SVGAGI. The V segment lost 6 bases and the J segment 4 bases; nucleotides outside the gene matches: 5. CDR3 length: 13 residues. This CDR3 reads CASRLGQGYEQYI. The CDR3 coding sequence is TGTGCCAGCAGACTTGGACAGGGATACGAGCAGTACATC.

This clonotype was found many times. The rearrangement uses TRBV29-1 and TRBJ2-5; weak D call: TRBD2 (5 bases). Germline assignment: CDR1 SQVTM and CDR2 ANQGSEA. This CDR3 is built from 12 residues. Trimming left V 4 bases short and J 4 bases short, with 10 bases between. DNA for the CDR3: TGCAGCGTTGCCCGGGGTGCAGAGACCCAGTACTTC. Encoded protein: CSVARGAETQYF.

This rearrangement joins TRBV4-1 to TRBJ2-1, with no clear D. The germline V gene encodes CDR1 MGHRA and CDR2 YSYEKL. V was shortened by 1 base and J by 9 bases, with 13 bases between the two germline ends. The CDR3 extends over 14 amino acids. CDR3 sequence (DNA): TGCGCCAGCAGCCAAGTATTCCAGGTCAGTGAGCAGTTCTTC. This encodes CASSQVFQVSEQFF.

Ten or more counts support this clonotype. CDR3 region: CASSIAGLNTEAFF. CDR3 DNA sequence: TGTGCCAGTAGTATAGCCGGATTGAACACTGAAGCTTTCTTT. The V call is TRBV19, the J call TRBJ1-1; D is unclear. The V end lost 1 base, the J end lost 0 bases, and 6 bases lay between the germline ends. This CDR3 region has 14 residues. Germline V gives CDR1 LNHDA, CDR2 SQIVND (reference sequence).

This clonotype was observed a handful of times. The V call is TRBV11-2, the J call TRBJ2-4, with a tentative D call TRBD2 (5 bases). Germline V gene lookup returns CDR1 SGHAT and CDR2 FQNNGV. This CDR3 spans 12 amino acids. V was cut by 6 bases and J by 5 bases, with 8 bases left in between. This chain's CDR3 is CASRDLENIQYF. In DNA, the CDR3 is TGTGCCAGCAGGGACTTGGAAAACATTCAGTACTTC.

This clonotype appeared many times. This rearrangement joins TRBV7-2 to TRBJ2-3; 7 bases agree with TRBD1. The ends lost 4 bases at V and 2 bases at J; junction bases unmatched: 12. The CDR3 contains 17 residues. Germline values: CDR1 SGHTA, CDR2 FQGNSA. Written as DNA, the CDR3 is TGTGCCAGCAGCTCCCCGACAGGGTTCCTAAACACAGATACGCAGTATTTT. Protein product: CASSSPTGFLNTDTQYF.

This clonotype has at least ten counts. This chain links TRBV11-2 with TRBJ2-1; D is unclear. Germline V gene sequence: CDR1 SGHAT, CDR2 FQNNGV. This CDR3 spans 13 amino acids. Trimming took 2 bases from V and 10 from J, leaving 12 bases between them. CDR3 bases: TGTGCCAGCAGCTTAACGTTTGGAAGCGAGCAGTTCTTC. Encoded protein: CASSLTFGSEQFF.

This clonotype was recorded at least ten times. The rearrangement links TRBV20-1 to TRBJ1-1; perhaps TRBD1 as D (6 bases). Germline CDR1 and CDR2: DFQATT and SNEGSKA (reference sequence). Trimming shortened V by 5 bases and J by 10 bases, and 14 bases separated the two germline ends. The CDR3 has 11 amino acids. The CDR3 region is CSAPGDLGAFF. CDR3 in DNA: TGCAGTGCTCCAGGGGACCTCGGAGCTTTCTTT.

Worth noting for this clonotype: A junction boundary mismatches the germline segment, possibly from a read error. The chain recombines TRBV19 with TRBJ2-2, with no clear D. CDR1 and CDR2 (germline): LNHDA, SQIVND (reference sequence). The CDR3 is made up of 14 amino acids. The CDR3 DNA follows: TGTGCCTGTAGTCCAGAGCCGAATTCCGGGGAGCTGTTTTTT. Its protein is CACSPEPNSGELFF.

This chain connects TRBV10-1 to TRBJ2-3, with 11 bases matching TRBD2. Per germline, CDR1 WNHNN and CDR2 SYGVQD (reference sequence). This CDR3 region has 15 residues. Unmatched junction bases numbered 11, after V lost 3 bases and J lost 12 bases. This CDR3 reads CASSDPSGGTEPQYF. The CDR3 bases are TGCGCCAGCAGTGACCCTAGCGGGGGGACCGAACCCCAGTATTTT.

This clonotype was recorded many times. In nucleotides, the CDR3 is TGTGCCAGCAGTTACGAGGGGGCCGGGGGAGATACGCAGTATTTT. Amino acid sequence: CASSYEGAGGDTQYF. The chain combines TRBV6-5 with TRBJ2-3; a weak D match, TRBD1 (7 bases). V shed 2 bases and J shed 5 bases, with 14 bases lying between them. Germline V gene data show CDR1 as MNHEY and CDR2 as SVGAGI. CDR3 size: 15 residues.

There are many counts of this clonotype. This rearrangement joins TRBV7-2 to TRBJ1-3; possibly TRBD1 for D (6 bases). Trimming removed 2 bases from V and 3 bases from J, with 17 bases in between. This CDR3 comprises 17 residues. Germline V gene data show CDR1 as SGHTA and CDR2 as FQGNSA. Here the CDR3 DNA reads TGTGCCAGCAGCTTACATAGCGTACAGGGAATTGGAAACACCATATATTTT. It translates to CASSLHSVQGIGNTIYF. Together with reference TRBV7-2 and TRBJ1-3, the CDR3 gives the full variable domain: GAGVSQSPSNKVTEKGKDVELRCDPISGHTALYWYRQSLGQGLEFLIYFQGNSAPDKSGLPSDRFSAERTGGSVSTLTIQRTQQEDSAVYLCASSLHSVQGIGNTIYFGEGSWLTVV.

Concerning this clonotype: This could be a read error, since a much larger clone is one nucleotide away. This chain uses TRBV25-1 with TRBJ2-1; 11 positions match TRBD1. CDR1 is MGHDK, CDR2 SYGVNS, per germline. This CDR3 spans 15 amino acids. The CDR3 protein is CAGSAPGQGDNEQSF. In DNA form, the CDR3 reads TGTGCCGGCAGTGCGCCGGGACAGGGGGACAATGAGCAGTCCTTC.

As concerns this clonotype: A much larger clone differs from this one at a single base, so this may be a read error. The CDR3 DNA reads TGTGCCAGTAGTGCCCGACAGGACTACTACGAGCAGTACTTC. Its translation is CASSARQDYYEQYF. This chain links TRBV19 with TRBJ2-7; D possibly uses TRBD1 or TRBD2 (6 bases each). Germline CDR1 LNHDA, CDR2 SQIVND (reference sequence). V was shortened by 5 bases and J by 3 bases, with 14 bases between the two germline ends. The CDR3 runs to 14 residues.

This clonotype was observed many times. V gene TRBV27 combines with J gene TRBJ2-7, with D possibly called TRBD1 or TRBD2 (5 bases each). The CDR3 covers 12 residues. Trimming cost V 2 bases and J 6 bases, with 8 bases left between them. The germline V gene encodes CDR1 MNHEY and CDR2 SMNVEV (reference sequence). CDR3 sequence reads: CASSLPGLEQYF. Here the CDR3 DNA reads TGTGCCAGCAGTTTACCGGGGCTCGAGCAGTACTTC.

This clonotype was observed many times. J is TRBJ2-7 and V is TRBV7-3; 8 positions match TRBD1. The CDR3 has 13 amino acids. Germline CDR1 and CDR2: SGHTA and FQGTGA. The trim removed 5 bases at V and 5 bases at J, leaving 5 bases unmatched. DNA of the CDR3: TGTGCCAGCAGCCCTACAGGGGGGAACGAGCAGTACTTC. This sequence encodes CASSPTGGNEQYF.

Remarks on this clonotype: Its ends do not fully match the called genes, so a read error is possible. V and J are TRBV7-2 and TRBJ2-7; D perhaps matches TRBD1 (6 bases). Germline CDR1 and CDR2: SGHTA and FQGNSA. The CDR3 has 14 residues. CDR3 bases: TGTGCCAGCAGCTTTGGGACAATGACTTACGTGCAGTACTTC. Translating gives CASSFGTMTYVQYF. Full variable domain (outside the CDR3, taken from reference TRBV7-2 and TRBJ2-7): GAGVSQSPSNKVTEKGKDVELRCDPISGHTALYWYRQSLGQGLEFLIYFQGNSAPDKSGLPSDRFSAERTGGSVSTLTIQRTQQEDSAVYLCASSFGTMTYVQYFGPGTRLTVT.

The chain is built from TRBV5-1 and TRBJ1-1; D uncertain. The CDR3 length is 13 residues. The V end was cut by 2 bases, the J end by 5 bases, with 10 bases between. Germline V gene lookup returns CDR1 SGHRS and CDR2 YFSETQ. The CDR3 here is CASSLGRGTEAFF. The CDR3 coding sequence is TGCGCCAGCAGCTTAGGCCGTGGGACTGAAGCTTTCTTT.